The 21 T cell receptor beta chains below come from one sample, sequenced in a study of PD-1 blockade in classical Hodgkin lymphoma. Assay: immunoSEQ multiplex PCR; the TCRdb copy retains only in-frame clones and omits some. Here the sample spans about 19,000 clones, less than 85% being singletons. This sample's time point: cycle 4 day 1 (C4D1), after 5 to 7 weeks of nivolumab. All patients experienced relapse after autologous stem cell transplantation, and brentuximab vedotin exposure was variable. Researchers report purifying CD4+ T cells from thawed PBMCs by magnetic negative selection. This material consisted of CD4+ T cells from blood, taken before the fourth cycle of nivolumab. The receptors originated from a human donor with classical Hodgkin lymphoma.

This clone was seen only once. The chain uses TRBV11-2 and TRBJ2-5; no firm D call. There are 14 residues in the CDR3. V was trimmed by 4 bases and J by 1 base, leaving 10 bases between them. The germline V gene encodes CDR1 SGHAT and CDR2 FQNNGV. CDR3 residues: CASSYRTSQETQYF. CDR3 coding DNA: TGTGCCAGCAGCTACAGAACTTCCCAAGAGACCCAGTACTTC.

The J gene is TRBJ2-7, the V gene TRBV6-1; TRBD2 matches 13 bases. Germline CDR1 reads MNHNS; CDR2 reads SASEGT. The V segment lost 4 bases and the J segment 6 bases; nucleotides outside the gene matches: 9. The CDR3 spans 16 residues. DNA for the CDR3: TGTGCCAGCAGTGCTGGGACTAGCGGGAACCCTGCCGAGCAGTACTTC. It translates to CASSAGTSGNPAEQYF.

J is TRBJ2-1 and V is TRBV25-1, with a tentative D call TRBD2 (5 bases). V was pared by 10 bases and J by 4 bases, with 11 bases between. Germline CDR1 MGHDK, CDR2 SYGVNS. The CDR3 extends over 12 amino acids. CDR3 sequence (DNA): TGTGCCACCCAAGCGGATTACAATGAGCAGTTCTTC. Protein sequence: CATQADYNEQFF.

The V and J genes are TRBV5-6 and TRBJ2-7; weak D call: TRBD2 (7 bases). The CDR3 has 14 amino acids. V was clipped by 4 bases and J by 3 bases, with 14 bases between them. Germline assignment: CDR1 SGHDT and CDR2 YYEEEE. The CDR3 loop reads CASSRGDTYYEQYF. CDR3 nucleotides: TGTGCCAGCAGCCGGGGGGACACCTACTACGAGCAGTACTTC.

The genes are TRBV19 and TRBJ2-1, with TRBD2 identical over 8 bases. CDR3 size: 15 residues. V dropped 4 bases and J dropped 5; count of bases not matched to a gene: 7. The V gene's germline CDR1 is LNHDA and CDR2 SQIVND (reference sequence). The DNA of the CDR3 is TGTGCCAGTAGTACCACCGGGGGGGCCCACAATGAGCAGTTCTTC. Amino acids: CASSTTGGAHNEQFF.

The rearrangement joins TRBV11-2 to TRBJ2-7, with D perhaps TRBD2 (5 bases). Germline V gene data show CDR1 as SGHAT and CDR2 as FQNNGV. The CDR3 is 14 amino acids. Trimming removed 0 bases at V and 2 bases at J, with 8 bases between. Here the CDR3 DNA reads TGTGCCAGCAGCTTAGAGGCGGGCCCCTACGAGCAGTACTTC. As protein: CASSLEAGPYEQYF.

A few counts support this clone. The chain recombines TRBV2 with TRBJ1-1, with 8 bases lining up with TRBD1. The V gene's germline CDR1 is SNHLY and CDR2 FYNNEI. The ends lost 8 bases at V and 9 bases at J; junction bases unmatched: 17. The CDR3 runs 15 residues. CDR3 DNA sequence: TGTGCCAGCGGACCCCCGCGGACAGGGATTGACAAAGCTTTCTTT. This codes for CASGPPRTGIDKAFF.

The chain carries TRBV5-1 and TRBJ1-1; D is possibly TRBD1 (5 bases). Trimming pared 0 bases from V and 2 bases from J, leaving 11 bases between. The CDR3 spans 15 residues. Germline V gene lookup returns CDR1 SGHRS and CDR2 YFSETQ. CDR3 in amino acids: CASSLGGGTNTEAFF. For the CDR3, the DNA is TGCGCCAGCAGCTTGGGCGGGGGAACAAACACTGAAGCTTTCTTT.

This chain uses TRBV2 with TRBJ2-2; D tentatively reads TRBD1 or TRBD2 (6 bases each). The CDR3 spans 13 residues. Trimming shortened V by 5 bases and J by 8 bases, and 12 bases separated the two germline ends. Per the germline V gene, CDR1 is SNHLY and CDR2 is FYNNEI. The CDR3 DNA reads TGTGCCAGCAGTTTAGGGGGGTTTGGGGAGCTGTTTTTT. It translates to CASSLGGFGELFF.

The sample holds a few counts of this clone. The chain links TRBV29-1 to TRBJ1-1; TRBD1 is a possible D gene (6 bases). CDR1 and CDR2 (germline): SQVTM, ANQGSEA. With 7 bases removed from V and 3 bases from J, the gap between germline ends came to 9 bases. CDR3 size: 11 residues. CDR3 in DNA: TGCAGCGCCACAGGGTACACTGAAGCTTTCTTT. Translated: CSATGYTEAFF.

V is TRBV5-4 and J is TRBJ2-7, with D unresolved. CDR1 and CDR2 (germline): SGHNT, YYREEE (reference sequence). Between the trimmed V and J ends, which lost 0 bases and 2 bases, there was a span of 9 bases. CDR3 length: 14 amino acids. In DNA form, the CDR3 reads TGTGCCAGCAGCTTGGGCAGGCGCCCCTACGAGCAGTACTTC. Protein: CASSLGRRPYEQYF.

The CDR3 reads CASSSQAGGIADTQYF. The CDR3 nucleotides read TGTGCCAGCTCATCTCAAGCAGGGGGCATAGCAGATACGCAGTATTTT. The rearrangement uses TRBV18 and TRBJ2-3; 8 bases are shared with TRBD1. This CDR3 comprises 16 residues. Germline lookup yields CDR1 KGHSH and CDR2 LQKENI. Trimming at V came to 5 bases and at J to 4 bases, leaving 11 bases not matched to a gene.

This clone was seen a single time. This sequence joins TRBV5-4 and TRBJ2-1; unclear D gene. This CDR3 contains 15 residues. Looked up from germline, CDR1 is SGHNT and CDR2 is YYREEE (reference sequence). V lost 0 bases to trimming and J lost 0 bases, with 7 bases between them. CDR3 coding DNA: TGTGCCAGCAGCTTGGGTGGGGACTCCTACAATGAGCAGTTCTTC. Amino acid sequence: CASSLGGDSYNEQFF.

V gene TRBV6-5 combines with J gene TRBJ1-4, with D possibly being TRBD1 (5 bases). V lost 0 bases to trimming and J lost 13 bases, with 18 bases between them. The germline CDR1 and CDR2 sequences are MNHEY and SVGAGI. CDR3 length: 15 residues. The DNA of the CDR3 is TGTGCCAGCAGTTACTCGGCGTCTCAGACAGTCCTACTGTTTTTT. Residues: CASSYSASQTVLLFF.

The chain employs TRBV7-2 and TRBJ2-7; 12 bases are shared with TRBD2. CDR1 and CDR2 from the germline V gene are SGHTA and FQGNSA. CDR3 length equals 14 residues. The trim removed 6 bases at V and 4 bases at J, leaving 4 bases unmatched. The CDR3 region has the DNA TGTGCCAGCAGGGTGACTAGCGGGAGTTACGAGCAGTACTTC. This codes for CASRVTSGSYEQYF. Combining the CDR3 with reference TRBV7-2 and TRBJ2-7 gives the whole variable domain GAGVSQSPSNKVTEKGKDVELRCDPISGHTALYWYRQSLGQGLEFLIYFQGNSAPDKSGLPSDRFSAERTGGSVSTLTIQRTQQEDSAVYLCASRVTSGSYEQYFGPGTRLTVT.

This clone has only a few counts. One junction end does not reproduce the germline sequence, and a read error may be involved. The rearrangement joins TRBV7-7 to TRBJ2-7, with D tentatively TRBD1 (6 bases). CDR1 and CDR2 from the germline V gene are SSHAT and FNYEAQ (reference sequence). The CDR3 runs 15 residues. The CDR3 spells CASSLDEGHIYEQYF. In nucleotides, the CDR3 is TGTGCTAGCAGCTTAGACGAGGGACACATATACGAGCAGTACTTC. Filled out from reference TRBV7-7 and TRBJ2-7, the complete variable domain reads GAGVSQSPRYKVTKRGQDVTLRCDPISSHATLYWYQQALGQGPEFLTYFNYEAQPDKSGLPSDRFSAERPEGSISTLTIQRTEQRDSAMYRCASSLDEGHIYEQYFGPGTRLTVT.

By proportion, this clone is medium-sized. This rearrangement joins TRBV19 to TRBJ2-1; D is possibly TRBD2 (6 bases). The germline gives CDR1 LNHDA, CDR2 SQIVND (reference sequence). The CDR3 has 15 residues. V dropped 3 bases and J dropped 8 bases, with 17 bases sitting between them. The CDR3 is CASSISPGEVYEQFF. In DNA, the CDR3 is TGTGCCAGTAGTATTTCCCCGGGAGAGGTCTATGAGCAGTTCTTC.

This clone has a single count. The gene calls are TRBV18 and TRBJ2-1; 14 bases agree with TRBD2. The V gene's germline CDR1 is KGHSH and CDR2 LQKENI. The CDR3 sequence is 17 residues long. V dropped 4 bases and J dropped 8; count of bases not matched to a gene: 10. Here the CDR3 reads CASSRTGTSGRVDEQFF. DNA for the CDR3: TGTGCCAGCTCACGTACAGGGACTAGCGGGAGAGTCGATGAGCAGTTCTTC.

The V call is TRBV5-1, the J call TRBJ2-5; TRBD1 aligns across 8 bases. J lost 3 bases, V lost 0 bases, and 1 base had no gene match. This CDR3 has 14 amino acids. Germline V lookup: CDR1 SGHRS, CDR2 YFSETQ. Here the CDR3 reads CASSLEQGEETQYF. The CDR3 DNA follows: TGCGCCAGCAGCTTGGAACAGGGGGAAGAGACCCAGTACTTC.

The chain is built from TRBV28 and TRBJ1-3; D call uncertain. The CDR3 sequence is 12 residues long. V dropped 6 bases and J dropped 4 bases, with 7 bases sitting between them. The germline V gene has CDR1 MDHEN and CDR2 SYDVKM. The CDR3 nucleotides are TGTGCCAGCAGAACAGAGGGAAACACCATATATTTT. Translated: CASRTEGNTIYF.

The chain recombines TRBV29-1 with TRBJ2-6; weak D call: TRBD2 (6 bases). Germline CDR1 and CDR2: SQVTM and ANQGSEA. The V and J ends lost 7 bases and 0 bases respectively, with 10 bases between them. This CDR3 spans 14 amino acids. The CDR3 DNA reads TGCAGCGCTGGGGACTTCTCTGGGGCCAACGTCCTGACTTTC. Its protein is CSAGDFSGANVLTF.